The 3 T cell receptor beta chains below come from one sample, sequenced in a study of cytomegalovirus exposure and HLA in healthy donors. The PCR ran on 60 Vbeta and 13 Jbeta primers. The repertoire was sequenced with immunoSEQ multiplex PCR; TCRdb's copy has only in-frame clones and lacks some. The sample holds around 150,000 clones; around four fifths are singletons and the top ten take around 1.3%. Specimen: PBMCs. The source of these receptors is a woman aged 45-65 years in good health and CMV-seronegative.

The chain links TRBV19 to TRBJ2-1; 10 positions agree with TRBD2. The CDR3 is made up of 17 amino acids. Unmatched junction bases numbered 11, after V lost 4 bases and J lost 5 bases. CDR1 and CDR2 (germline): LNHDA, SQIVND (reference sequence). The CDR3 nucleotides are TGTGCCAGTAGTACCTCCCCCCTAGCGGGGGCAAACAATGAGCAGTTCTTC. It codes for CASSTSPLAGANNEQFF.

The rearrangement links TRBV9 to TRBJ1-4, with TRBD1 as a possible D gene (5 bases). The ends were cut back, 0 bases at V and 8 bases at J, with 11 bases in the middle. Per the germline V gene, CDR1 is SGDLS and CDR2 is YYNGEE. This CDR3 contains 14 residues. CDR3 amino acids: CASSVGRAHEKLFF. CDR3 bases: TGTGCCAGCAGCGTAGGCAGGGCGCACGAAAAACTGTTTTTT.

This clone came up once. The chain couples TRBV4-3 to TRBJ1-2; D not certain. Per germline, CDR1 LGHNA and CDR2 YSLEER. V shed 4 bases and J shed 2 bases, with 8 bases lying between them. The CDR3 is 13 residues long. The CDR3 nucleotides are TGCGCCAGCAGCCGGTCTATCAACTATGGCTACACCTTC. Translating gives CASSRSINYGYTF.